This TCR beta chain was recovered during a study of cytotoxic CD8 clonotypes in ibrutinib-treated CLL. Study context: Patients attained approximately 24 partial and 2 complete responses; at median around 5.5 years, 14 remained remitted while around twelve progressed.

Repertoires were generated with immunoSEQ multiplex PCR, while TCRdb's copy carries only in-frame clones and drops some. The table shows around 250,000 clones, with roughly 70% occurring only once. This CDR3 has 14 amino acids. Germline values: CDR1 LNHNV, CDR2 YYDKDF (reference sequence). Deletions cut 0 bases from V and 4 bases from J, with 6 bases between. Findings and limits, study-wide: An increase in clonality occurred at ibrutinib response, followed by a return toward baseline at progression.

For this clone: Its target is unknown.

This chain connects TRBV15 to TRBJ1-4; D is uncertain. The sequencing used PBMCs, collected after 24 months of ibrutinib treatment. The clonotype originates from a human donor with chronic lymphocytic leukemia. The CDR3 protein is CATSRDLINEKLFF. The CDR3, as DNA: TGTGCCACCAGCAGAGATTTGATTAATGAAAAACTGTTTTTT. Full variable domain (remainder filled in from reference TRBV15 and TRBJ1-4): DAMVIQNPRYQVTQFGKPVTLSCSQTLNHNVMYWYQQKSSQAPKLLFHYYDKDFNNEADTPDNFQSRRPNTSFCFLDIRSPGLGDTAMYLCATSRDLINEKLFFGSGTQLSVL.